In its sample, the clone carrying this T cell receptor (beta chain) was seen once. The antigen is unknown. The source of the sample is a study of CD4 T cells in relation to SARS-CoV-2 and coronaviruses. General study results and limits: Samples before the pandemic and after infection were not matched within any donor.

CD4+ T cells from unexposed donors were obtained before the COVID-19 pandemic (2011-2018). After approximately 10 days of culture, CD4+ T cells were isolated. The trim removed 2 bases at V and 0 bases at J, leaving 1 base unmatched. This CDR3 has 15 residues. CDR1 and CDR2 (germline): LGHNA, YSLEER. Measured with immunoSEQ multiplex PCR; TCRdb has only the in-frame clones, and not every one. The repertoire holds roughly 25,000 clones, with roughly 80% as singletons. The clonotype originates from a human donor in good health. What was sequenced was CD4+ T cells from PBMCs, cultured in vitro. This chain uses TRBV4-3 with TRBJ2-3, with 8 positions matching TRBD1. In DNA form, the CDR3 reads TGCGCCAGCAGCCAACAGGGGGCAAGCACAGATACGCAGTATTTT. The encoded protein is CASSQQGASTDTQYF.